Sequencing of this TCR beta chain was carried out in a study of blood T cell repertoires in COVID-19. Whole-study context: Sample material is recorded as cDNA or gDNA derived from T cells, B-cell-depleted T cells, or PBMCs.

Original processing notes: Estimated nucleated cell counts came from reference gene primer amplification. Profiling relied on immunoSEQ multiplex PCR, and the TCRdb table lists in-frame clones only, not all of them. V, J and clone size were drawn from that table, and D and trimming were deduced from the DNA. The sample lists 100,000 to 140,000 clones; 75% to 95% were seen once. The CDR3 spans 16 residues. Germline CDR1 is SGHTA and CDR2 is FQGNSA. The trim removed 5 bases at V and 4 bases at J, leaving 11 bases unmatched. The clonotype comes from a woman aged 30 to 39 with acute or convalescent COVID-19. The rearrangement links TRBV7-2 to TRBJ2-5; 9 bases are shared with TRBD2. Input material: peripheral blood. The CDR3 protein is CASSNPQAGGPETQYF. The DNA for the CDR3 is TGTGCCAGCAGCAACCCCCAGGCGGGAGGGCCAGAGACCCAGTACTTC.